This T cell receptor beta chain originates from a study of PD-L1 blockade in urothelial cancer. The wider study: Median T cell yield per blood sample was 140,000 to 150,000 cells.

Profiling relied on immunoSEQ multiplex PCR, and the TCRdb table lists in-frame clones only, not all of them. The top ten clones hold 3.9% of a sample with around 45,000 clones, 88% of them seen once. Each individual provided 1 to 8 samples (taken pretreatment and on-treatment). Specimen: PBMCs, collected around atezolizumab (anti-PD-L1) treatment. The receptor comes from an elderly man with urothelial cancer.

The CDR3 region has the DNA TGTGCCACCAGCCGTACAGGAGCTGGCTATGGCTACACCTTC. It encodes CATSRTGAGYGYTF. The chain has TRBV15 and TRBJ1-2, with D tentatively TRBD1 (5 bases). The CDR3 runs to 14 residues. Germline V gene lookup returns CDR1 LNHNV and CDR2 YYDKDF (reference sequence). Deletions cut 5 bases from V and 4 bases from J, with 14 bases between.